These T cell receptor beta chains were read from a single sample in a study of T-cell memory formation after mild COVID-19. TCRdb used MiXCR to reprocess the 5' RACE reads, holding one entry per CDR3 protein. The data show approximately 150,000 distinct CDR3 sequences, with 10% to 15% seen just once and approximately 3.3% held by the top ten. Material: PBMCs or a T cell subset sorted from them (not recorded which). These receptors were taken from a man between 18 and 29 years old who had mild COVID-19 (a few samples of this study predate the infection). Cell type and time point are not known. CDR3s include the opening cysteine and the closing phenylalanine or tryptophan. A D gene is named only where the DNA matches it firmly. Only some rows state a clone size, as once, few, many or a class for expanded clones.

abundance,len,j_gene,v_gene,d_gene,CDR3aa,CDR3nt
few,13,TRBJ2-3,TRBV20-1,-,CSAREAGTDTQYF,TGCAGTGCTAGAGAGGCGGGCACAGATACGCAGTATTTT
-,14,TRBJ1-6,TRBV7-9,TRBD1,CASQVGQGYSPLHF,TGTGCCAGCCAGGTGGGACAGGGATATTCACCCCTCCACTTT
few,13,TRBJ1-6,TRBV5-6,-,CASSSAGISPLHF,TGTGCCAGCAGCTCGGCAGGGATTTCACCCCTCCACTTT
-,15,TRBJ1-2,TRBV9,-,CASSYLQNPNYGYTF,TGTGCCAGCAGCTACTTACAGAATCCTAACTATGGCTACACCTTC
-,16,TRBJ2-3,TRBV20-1,-,CSAPLFRGGATDTQYF,TGCAGTGCCCCCTTGTTCAGAGGGGGAGCCACAGATACGCAGTATTTT
few,14,TRBJ2-3,TRBV20-1,TRBD2,CSARAGEQADTQYF,TGCAGTGCAAGAGCGGGGGAACAGGCAGATACGCAGTATTTT
few,14,TRBJ2-2,TRBV5-1,-,CASSTGNQAGELFF,TGCGCCAGCAGCACCGGGAACCAAGCCGGGGAGCTGTTTTTT
few,13,TRBJ1-2,TRBV24-1,-,CATSDSDIYGYTF,TGTGCCACCAGTGATTCTGACATATATGGCTACACCTTC
-,15,TRBJ2-3,TRBV4-2,TRBD2,CASSQDGGRADTQYF,TGTGCCAGCAGCCAAGATGGGGGGAGGGCAGATACGCAGTATTTT
few,13,TRBJ1-4,TRBV20-1,-,CSAQQSTNEKLFF,TGCAGTGCTCAACAGTCAACTAATGAAAAACTGTTTTTT
-,12,TRBJ2-5,TRBV7-9,-,CASSLDHLDQYF,TGTGCCAGCAGCTTAGACCACCTGGACCAGTACTTC
few,13,TRBJ2-3,TRBV20-1,TRBD1,CSAWTGETDTQYF,TGCAGTGCCTGGACAGGGGAAACAGATACGCAGTATTTT
many,13,TRBJ2-3,TRBV7-9,-,CASSFGVTDTQYF,TGTGCCAGCAGCTTTGGAGTGACAGATACGCAGTATTTT
-,17,TRBJ1-1,TRBV10-2,TRBD1,CASIPRDSGRRYTEAFF,TGCGCCAGCATACCCCGGGACAGCGGTCGGCGGTACACTGAAGCTTTCTTT
-,14,TRBJ1-2,TRBV27,-,CASSSIRDRTGYTF,TGTGCCAGCAGTTCAATCCGGGACCGGACTGGCTACACCTTC
-,16,TRBJ1-1,TRBV4-3,TRBD1,CASSHRPDDRVGEAFF,TGCGCCAGCAGCCACCGCCCAGATGACAGGGTTGGTGAAGCTTTCTTT
-,13,TRBJ2-1,TRBV7-2,-,CASSEQYYNEQFF,TGTGCCAGCAGCGAACAATACTACAATGAGCAGTTCTTC
-,18,TRBJ2-3,TRBV5-5,TRBD2,CASSGGTSGGISTDTQYF,TGTGCCAGCAGCGGAGGGACTAGCGGGGGGATTAGCACAGATACGCAGTATTTT
many,15,TRBJ2-5,TRBV7-2,TRBD2,CASSLDQGGQETQYF,TGTGCCAGCAGCTTAGATCAGGGAGGGCAAGAGACCCAGTACTTC
-,13,TRBJ1-5,TRBV6-2/TRBV6-3,-,CASSYSEARPQHF,TGTGCCAGCAGTTACTCCGAGGCCCGACCCCAGCATTTT
few,14,TRBJ2-2,TRBV10-3,-,CAISGGQGTGELFF,TGTGCCATCAGTGGAGGGCAGGGCACCGGGGAGCTGTTTTTT
few,15,TRBJ2-3,TRBV29-1,-,CSVEDLGGGMDTQYF,TGCAGCGTTGAAGATCTTGGCGGGGGCATGGATACGCAGTATTTT
-,17,TRBJ2-1,TRBV5-1,-,CASSFQARGRTYNEQFF,TGCGCCAGCAGCTTTCAGGCGCGGGGACGGACCTACAATGAGCAGTTCTTC
-,12,TRBJ2-5,TRBV25-1,-,CASRRVGQTQYF,TGTGCCAGCCGACGAGTCGGGCAGACCCAGTACTTC
few,15,TRBJ2-3,TRBV2,TRBD2,CASRPSRGGLDTQYF,TGTGCCAGTCGTCCCTCGCGGGGGGGCTTGGATACGCAGTATTTT
few,16,TRBJ2-3,TRBV30,-,CAWSVPRGAGTDTQYF,TGTGCCTGGAGTGTACCCAGAGGGGCAGGCACAGATACGCAGTATTTT
few,13,TRBJ1-4,TRBV27,-,CASSLARREKLFF,TGTGCCAGCAGTTTGGCCAGGAGGGAAAAACTGTTTTTT
once,15,TRBJ2-3,TRBV30,-,CAWSFGVFSTDTQYF,TGTGCCTGGAGTTTCGGGGTTTTTAGCACAGATACGCAGTATTTT
-,11,TRBJ1-2,TRBV4-1,-,CASSQGGGYTF,TGCGCCAGCAGCCAAGGAGGGGGCTACACCTTC
-,17,TRBJ1-1,TRBV5-1,TRBD1,CASSAGQGGEVNTEAFF,TGCGCCAGCAGCGCAGGACAGGGGGGCGAAGTGAACACTGAAGCTTTCTTT
many,13,TRBJ1-1,TRBV7-9,-,CASSLAWGTEAFF,TGTGCCAGCAGCTTAGCGTGGGGCACTGAAGCTTTCTTT
-,12,TRBJ2-7,TRBV20-1,-,CSARAGEYEQYF,TGCAGTGCTAGAGCAGGAGAATACGAGCAGTACTTC
few,15,TRBJ1-1,TRBV6-5,-,CASSYSRAGDTEAFF,TGTGCCAGCAGTTACTCGAGGGCAGGGGACACTGAAGCTTTCTTT
-,13,TRBJ1-2,TRBV18,-,CASSPRETDGYTF,TGTGCCAGCTCACCACGGGAGACGGATGGCTACACCTTC
many,12,TRBJ1-6,TRBV7-9,-,CASSLEYSPLHF,TGTGCCAGCAGCTTAGAGTATTCACCCCTCCACTTT
-,13,TRBJ2-5,TRBV6-5,-,CASSYRVGETQYF,TGTGCCAGCAGTTACAGGGTAGGAGAGACCCAGTACTTC